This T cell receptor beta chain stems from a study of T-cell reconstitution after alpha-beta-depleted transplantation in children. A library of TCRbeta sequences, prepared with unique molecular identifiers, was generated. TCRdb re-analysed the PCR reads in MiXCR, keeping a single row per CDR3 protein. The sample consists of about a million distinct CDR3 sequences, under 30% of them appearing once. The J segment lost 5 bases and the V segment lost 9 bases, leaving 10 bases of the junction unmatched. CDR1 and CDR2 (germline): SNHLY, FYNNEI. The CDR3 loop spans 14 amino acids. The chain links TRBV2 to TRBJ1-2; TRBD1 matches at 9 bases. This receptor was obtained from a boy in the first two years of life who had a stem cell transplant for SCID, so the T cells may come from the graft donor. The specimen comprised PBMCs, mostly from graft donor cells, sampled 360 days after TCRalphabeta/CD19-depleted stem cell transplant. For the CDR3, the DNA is TGTGCCAGAAAACCGGGACAGGGTACTTATGGCTACACCTTC. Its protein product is CARKPGQGTYGYTF. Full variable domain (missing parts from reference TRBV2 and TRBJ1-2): EPEVTQTPSHQVTQMGQEVILRCVPISNHLYFYWYRQILGQKVEFLVSFYNNEISEKSEIFDDQFSVERPDGSNFTLKIRSTKLEDSAMYFCARKPGQGTYGYTFGSGTRLTVV.